The rows below give T cell receptor beta chains drawn from one sample of a study of CD8+ T cells in alopecia areata. The assay was immunoSEQ multiplex PCR, and TCRdb's table has in-frame clones only and misses some. The repertoire holds over 8,500 clones, roughly three fifths seen once, with over 12% in the top ten. The sample was skin. These receptors came from a human donor with alopecia areata. CDR3s include the opening cysteine and the closing phenylalanine or tryptophan. Each record gives: CDR3 length, J gene, clone size, D gene, V gene, CDR3 DNA, CDR3 protein. D genes are given only for firm matches. Only part of the rows carry a size: once, few, many, or a class if the clone is expanded.

>16|TRBJ2-1|few|NA|TRBV18
TGTGCCAGCTCACCACCTATAAGGACACCCTACAATGAGCAGTTCTTC
CASSPPIRTPYNEQFF
>15|TRBJ2-5|NA|TRBD1|TRBV19
TGTGCCAGTAACCCCGGGACAGGGGGCCAAGAGACCCAGTACTTC
CASNPGTGGQETQYF
>15|TRBJ2-7|once|NA|TRBV5-4
TGTGCCAGCAGCCCGCGGACCGGGACCCATAGCGAGCAGTACTTC
CASSPRTGTHSEQYF
>15|TRBJ1-5|few|TRBD1|TRBV7-8
TGTGCCAGCAGCTCCCTACAGGGGCCCAGTCAGCCCCAGCATTTT
CASSSLQGPSQPQHF
>13|TRBJ1-1|NA|TRBD1|TRBV7-6
TGTGCCAGCAGGTCAGGGGGCGGTACTGAAGCTTTCTTT
CASRSGGGTEAFF
>16|TRBJ2-7|few|TRBD1|TRBV11-2
TGTGCCAGCAGCTTCGGGGCCGCGGGACAGGGGACCGAGCAGTACTTC
CASSFGAAGQGTEQYF
>17|TRBJ2-4|once|NA|TRBV6-1
TGTGCCAGCAGTGAAGATGGGCGGATCGTAGCCAAAAACATTCAGTACTTC
CASSEDGRIVAKNIQYF
>16|TRBJ1-1|NA|NA|TRBV28
TGTGCCAGCAGCCCTTCCACAGGACAGATGAACACTGAAGCTTTCTTT
CASSPSTGQMNTEAFF
>14|TRBJ2-7|few|NA|TRBV7-2
TGTGCCAGCAGCTTTTCCCGGGACTCCTACGAGCAGTACTTC
CASSFSRDSYEQYF
>13|TRBJ2-3|NA|NA|TRBV5-1
TGCGCCAGCAGCTTCGGGGGCACAGATACGCAGTATTTT
CASSFGGTDTQYF
>15|TRBJ1-2|few|NA|TRBV27
TGTGCCAGCAGTCCGGGGACAATTGATAACTATGGCTACACCTTC
CASSPGTIDNYGYTF
>21|TRBJ2-3|NA|TRBD2|TRBV29-1
TGCAGCGTCCGGCCGTTAGGAAAACTAGCGGGAGAAGAAGGCGGCACAGATACGCAGTATTTT
CSVRPLGKLAGEEGGTDTQYF
>12|TRBJ2-2|NA|NA|TRBV5-1
TGCGCCAGCAGCTGGTGGACCGGGGAGCTGTTTTTT
CASSWWTGELFF
>15|TRBJ2-7|NA|TRBD1|TRBV7-2
TGTGCCAGCAGCTTTACCGGGACAGGGTCTTACGAGCAGTACTTC
CASSFTGTGSYEQYF
>15|TRBJ2-1|NA|NA|TRBV29-1
TGCAGCGTTGTCCCCCACGGGAGAAGGGACAATGAGCAGTTCTTC
CSVVPHGRRDNEQFF
>13|TRBJ1-1|few|TRBD1|TRBV30
TGTGCCTGGAGTTGGACAGGGAACACTGAAGCTTTCTTT
CAWSWTGNTEAFF
>15|TRBJ2-7|once|NA|TRBV27
TGTGCCAGCAGTTACGTGAGGGGAAGCTCCTACGAGCAGTACTTC
CASSYVRGSSYEQYF
>13|TRBJ2-3|NA|NA|TRBV6-6
TGTGCCAGCAATGGAGGGGGCACAGATACGCAGTATTTT
CASNGGGTDTQYF
>15|TRBJ2-2|NA|TRBD2|TRBV19
TGTGCCAGTACCCTCGCGACTAGCCGAACCGGGGAGCTGTTTTTT
CASTLATSRTGELFF
>13|TRBJ1-1|NA|TRBD1|TRBV27
TGTGCCAGCAGCTCCAGGGGGCGAACTGAAGCTTTCTTT
CASSSRGRTEAFF
>14|TRBJ2-2|NA|TRBD2|TRBV2
TGTGCCAGCACCCCGGGACTAGGGGTCGGGGAGCTGTTTTTT
CASTPGLGVGELFF
>15|TRBJ2-1|NA|TRBD2|TRBV5-1
TGCGCCAGCAGCTTGGTGACTAGCGGGGGCGATGAGCAGTTCTTC
CASSLVTSGGDEQFF
>15|TRBJ2-1|few|TRBD2|TRBV5-1
TGCGCCAGCAGCTTGGGGACTAGCGGGAGTAATGAGCAGTTCTTC
CASSLGTSGSNEQFF